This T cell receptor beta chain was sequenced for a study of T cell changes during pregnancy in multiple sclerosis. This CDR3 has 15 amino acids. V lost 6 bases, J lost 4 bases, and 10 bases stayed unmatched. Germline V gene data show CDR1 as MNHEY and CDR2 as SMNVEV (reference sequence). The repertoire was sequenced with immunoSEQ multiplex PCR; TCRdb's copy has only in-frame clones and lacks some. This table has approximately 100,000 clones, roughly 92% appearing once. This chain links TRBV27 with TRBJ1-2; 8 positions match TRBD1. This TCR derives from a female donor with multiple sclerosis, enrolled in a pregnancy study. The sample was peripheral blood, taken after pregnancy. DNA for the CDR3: TGTGCCAGCAGCTATGGACAGGGAGCAATCTATGGCTACACCTTC. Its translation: CASSYGQGAIYGYTF.